This TCR beta chain was found in a study of blood T cell repertoires in COVID-19. Sequenced by immunoSEQ multiplex PCR; TCRdb stores in-frame clones only, minus some. This sample yields about 53,000 clones, of which around 80% are seen a single time; under 15% belongs to the top ten. The sample holds one count of this clone. The CDR3 consists of 17 residues. CDR1 KGHDR and CDR2 SFDVKD come from the germline V gene. V shed 1 base, J shed 7 bases, and the junction held 9 bases outside the gene matches. The chain recombines TRBV24-1 with TRBJ2-1; 10 positions match TRBD2. The clonotype was recovered from a human donor with active or convalescent COVID-19. The donor label of this sample is uncertain. Sequencing was carried out using peripheral blood. Here the CDR3 reads CATSDFPASGSFNEQFF. The CDR3 DNA reads as TGTGCCACCAGTGATTTCCCCGCTAGCGGGAGTTTTAATGAGCAGTTCTTC.